This TCR beta chain was sequenced in a study of T cells in localized non-small cell lung cancer. Study-wide results and caveats: Uninvolved neighboring lung showed the greatest T cell clonality, exceeding tumor. Adjacent lung was found to contain a median roughly 50 of the top 100 tumor clones.

Data came from immunoSEQ multiplex PCR; TCRdb stores just in-frame clones and leaves some out. The sample has around 50,000 clones, about nine tenths seen once. Of note for this clone: The antigen remains unidentified.

With 1 base removed from V and 2 bases from J, the gap between germline ends came to 14 bases. The CDR3 runs to 16 residues. CDR1 and CDR2 (germline): SGHRS, YFSETQ. V usage is TRBV5-1 and J usage is TRBJ2-3; tentatively, D is TRBD1 (5 bases). The source of this sequence is a woman aged 40 to 75 with stage I lung adenocarcinoma. Sequencing used peripheral blood, obtained before any cancer treatment. The CDR3 DNA sequence: TGCGCCAGCAGCTTGCGCGGTCAGGGCGCCACAGATACGCAGTATTTT. Amino acid sequence: CASSLRGQGATDTQYF.